These T cell receptor beta chains were read from a single sample in a study of T-cell reconstitution after alpha-beta-depleted transplantation in children. TCRdb processed the PCR reads anew with MiXCR; each CDR3 protein has one entry. The sample includes about 610,000 distinct CDR3 sequences, about 10% of them seen just once. The source material was PBMCs from the stem cell graft donor, sampled from the stem cell graft. These receptors originate from a human donor who donated a stem cell graft to a child with acute myeloid leukemia. Each CDR3 is given without its conserved first and last residue. Where a row states a size, it is once, few, many or the class of an expanded clone; other rows omit it.

v_gene,abundance,j_gene,CDR3aa
TRBV29-1,few,TRBJ2-3,SVGLRALPADTQY
TRBV3-1,.,TRBJ2-1,ASSQDPVTREQF
TRBV6-5,many,TRBJ1-4,ASSRGWSNEKLF
TRBV12-3/TRBV12-4,few,TRBJ2-3,ASSLRGDSTDTQY
TRBV20-1,.,TRBJ1-1,SARDPRSQKTEAF
TRBV7-2,few,TRBJ2-3,ASTRLDREADTQY
TRBV11-2,.,TRBJ2-2,ASSPIAVNTGELF
TRBV9,many,TRBJ1-1,ASSPGRGNTEAF
TRBV9,.,TRBJ2-2,ASSVGPLGNTGELF
TRBV5-1,.,TRBJ2-3,ASSLTTGGVTDTQY
TRBV7-8,.,TRBJ2-5,ASSLASPKGGETQY
TRBV12-3/TRBV12-4,few,TRBJ2-7,ASSPGAVPYEQY
TRBV7-2,.,TRBJ2-3,ASSSSGGSHIDTQY
TRBV10-3,many,TRBJ2-6,AISEGGSGANVLT
TRBV5-1,few,TRBJ1-1,ASRKVPNTEAF
TRBV10-3,many,TRBJ2-1,AISRGIAGNNEQF
TRBV7-9,few,TRBJ1-5,ASSFGGLNQPQH
TRBV2,many,TRBJ2-5,ASRLRAGETQY
TRBV7-2,many,TRBJ2-7,ASSFSGTGPYEQY
TRBV29-1,.,TRBJ1-1,SAVAPGETEAF
TRBV7-9,many,TRBJ1-2,ASNSGTAPPQLLGYT
TRBV6-2/TRBV6-3,many,TRBJ1-2,ASSHPDSYGYT
TRBV20-1,many,TRBJ1-6,SASRQGANNSPLH
TRBV12-3/TRBV12-4,few,TRBJ1-6,ASSPTTGGSRVAPLH
TRBV6-5,.,TRBJ2-5,ASSYWREAQQTQY
TRBV11-2,.,TRBJ2-5,ASSLYGRELQTQY
TRBV20-1,few,TRBJ1-1,SPDSPNTEAF
TRBV10-3,many,TRBJ1-5,AISSGGEQPQH
TRBV10-3,few,TRBJ2-6,AISSLAGASGANVLT
TRBV5-1,.,TRBJ2-5,ASSPQTGSFWTETQY
TRBV25-1,.,TRBJ1-1,ASSGHLNTEAF
TRBV28,.,TRBJ1-1,ASQGTEAF
TRBV15,.,TRBJ2-1,STKERGANYDHNEQF
TRBV7-2,few,TRBJ2-6,ASSWGGSRSGANVLT
TRBV6-5,few,TRBJ2-3,ASSYSIGRGGTDTQY
TRBV20-1,.,TRBJ2-7,SATRGTDIIYEQY
TRBV15,few,TRBJ2-3,ATSRDRGAGTQY
TRBV29-1,.,TRBJ1-1,SVDSEGRLTEAF
TRBV6-4,.,TRBJ2-3,ASSRQFSSTDTQY